This T cell receptor (beta chain) was profiled in a study of early T cells in non-severe SARS-CoV-2 infection (dated by TCRdb to the early 2020s). Describing the broader study: Because TCR sequencing relied on bulk RNA taken from unsorted whole blood, pairing of alpha and beta chains was not possible. Broader findings and caveats from the paper: VDJdb matching was skewed toward anti-spike CD8 responses and likely underestimated virus-specific expansions by missing private and CD4 specificities.

Details on this clonotype: It lacks a known antigen. Nothing much larger sits one base from this clone, and base qualities are not available.

This was a case-control study nested in a cohort of healthcare workers in London, UK, who had nasopharyngeal swab PCR tests and blood samples taken every week. Healthcare workers were recruited between 23 and 31 March 2020, during the week of the UK lockdown, and were followed weekly for up to about 16 weeks. Cut back by 10 bases and 5 bases, the V and J ends lie 13 bases apart. In the germline V gene, CDR1 corresponds to SNHLY and CDR2 to FYNNEI. Taken from cysteine to phenylalanine, the CDR3 has 12 residues. The DNA shown is the 36-base CDR3, in frame from base 1. The library was produced with 5' RACE. The listed sequencing device is NextSeq 500. In the TCR library protocol, unique molecular identifiers were attached to individual cDNA molecules to correct for PCR bias and sequencing error. TCR alpha and beta chains were both sequenced, and the abundances of alpha and beta sequences in each sample were closely correlated with each other. The paper's processing steps were these. Decombinator V4 was used to perform V gene, J gene and CDR3 annotation of TCR sequences. TCRs were defined as expanded if a significant change between any two time points was detected under a Poisson model with p below 0.0001. TCR abundances were normalised to the total number of TCRs sequenced in each sample and reported as counts per million. MAIT TCRs were defined by TRAV1-2 paired with TRAJ12, TRAJ20 or TRAJ33, and iNKT TCRs by TRAV10 paired with TRAJ18. VDJdb, accessed 1 November 2021, was searched for CMV, EBV and SARS-CoV-2 annotated TCRs, with TCRs annotated for multiple antigens excluded. Using fastp at Q25 and MiXCR, TCRdb reprocessed the public reads and kept productive beta chains. Under each unique CDR3 protein, matching rows form one entry showing the most common genes and DNA. V and J calls and clone size were set by TCRdb, not the authors. Recorded for this sample are about 42,000 distinct CDR3 sequences; around 7% of them occurred a single time. In total, the top ten clones hold under 5% of the sample.

The chain is encoded by TRBV2 joined to TRBJ2-3; the D gene lacks a confident call. The sequence was collected from an adult who was a healthcare worker with PCR-confirmed SARS-CoV-2 infection or an uninfected control (not recorded which). The sample was whole blood. CDR3 loop: CATARYGDTQYF. In nucleotide form, the sequence is TGTGCCACCGCTCGATACGGAGATACGCAGTATTTT.